This T cell receptor beta chain was captured in a study of Graves' ophthalmopathy and Graves' hyperthyroidism. Study-wide points: Thyroid clonotypes that were expanded above 0.001 frequency mostly also appeared in blood.

For repertoire sequencing, the TCR beta CDR3 regions were amplified from RNA transcripts. Scientists carried out first-round RT-PCR using HTBI primers and then a second-round multiplex PCR. Each CDR3 protein is one row after TCRdb ran MiXCR on the multiplex PCR reads. This table holds about 620,000 distinct CDR3 sequences, about 20% found once. Clinical symptoms, serum thyroxine, TRAb, thyroid ultrasound and orbital computed tomography were relied on for diagnosis. Trimming removed 2 bases at V and 1 base at J, with 9 bases between. Germline CDR1 MNHNS, CDR2 SASEGT. CDR3 size: 14 residues. As to this clonotype: Its antigen is as yet unknown.

The sequenced sample was peripheral blood. The clonotype originates from a young woman with stable Graves' hyperthyroidism. Some clones in this sample may be carry-over from other donors' samples. The V call is TRBV6-1, the J call TRBJ2-7; D remains ambiguous. The CDR3 DNA is TGTGCCAGCAGTGAATGGCCGATATCCTACGAGCAGTACTTC. Translation gives CASSEWPISYEQYF.